Listed below are T cell receptor beta chains from one sample, sequenced in a study of cytomegalovirus exposure and HLA in healthy donors. Clones were sequenced by immunoSEQ multiplex PCR, and TCRdb holds only the in-frame ones, with some missing. The repertoire holds about 96,000 clones, with 65% to 80% as singletons. The sequenced sample was PBMCs. These receptors were collected from a female donor in good health and CMV-seropositive. Each CDR3 is given with its conserved first and last residue. D genes are given only for firm matches. The size of a clone is reported for some rows only, either as once, few or many, or as a class for expanded clones.

>TRBD1|TRBJ1-2|TRBV4-1|NA
CASSQGQGWGYGYTF
TGCGCCAGCAGCCAGGGACAGGGCTGGGGCTATGGCTACACCTTC
>TRBD2|TRBJ2-3|TRBV29-1|NA
CSILGWRESTDTQYF
TGCAGCATTCTAGGCTGGCGGGAGAGCACAGATACGCAGTATTTT
>TRBD1|TRBJ2-7|TRBV7-9|NA
CASSPRDRGVQYF
TGTGCCAGCAGCCCTAGGGACAGGGGAGTGCAGTACTTC
>TRBD1|TRBJ1-5|TRBV28|NA
CASSATGTFYSNQPQHF
TGTGCCAGCAGCGCGACAGGGACTTTCTATAGCAATCAGCCCCAGCATTTT
>NA|TRBJ2-2|TRBV7-7|once
CASSFSSTPLGELFF
TGTGCTAGCAGCTTTTCTAGCACCCCTCTGGGGGAGCTGTTTTTT
>NA|TRBJ1-1|TRBV7-2|few
CASSLVQAGGTEAFF
TGTGCCAGCAGCTTAGTTCAGGCGGGGGGCACTGAAGCTTTCTTT
>NA|TRBJ2-7|TRBV28|NA
CASTPSPRLLSYF
TGTGCCAGCACCCCTTCCCCGAGGCTGTTGAGCTACTTC
>NA|TRBJ1-4|TRBV30|NA
CAWSGTPRDEKLFF
TGTGCCTGGAGTGGGACTCCCCGAGATGAAAAACTGTTTTTT
>TRBD1|TRBJ1-3|TRBV7-2|NA
CASSPGQNGNTIYF
TGTGCCAGCAGCCCGGGACAGAACGGAAACACCATATATTTT
>NA|TRBJ2-7|TRBV7-9|NA
CSSSFGYYEQYF
TGTTCCAGCAGCTTCGGGTATTACGAGCAGTACTTC
>NA|TRBJ1-1|TRBV5-1|once
CASSLAGRYTEAFF
TGCGCCAGCAGCTTGGCCGGTCGGTACACTGAAGCTTTCTTT
>TRBD1|TRBJ1-3|TRBV7-8|NA
CASSHDRVGNTIYF
TGTGCCAGCAGCCACGACAGGGTTGGAAACACCATATATTTT
>NA|TRBJ2-3|TRBV7-2|NA
CATGLGSTDTQYF
TGTGCCACCGGACTGGGGAGCACAGATACGCAGTATTTT
>NA|TRBJ1-6|TRBV6-1|NA
CASSASILSYNSPLHF
TGTGCCAGCAGTGCGTCAATACTCTCCTATAATTCACCCCTCCACTTT
>NA|TRBJ1-1|TRBV6-5|NA
CASSRPRDTEAFF
TGTGCCAGCAGTCGCCCGAGGGACACTGAAGCTTTCTTT
>NA|TRBJ2-6|TRBV7-3|once
CASSTRDISRANVLTF
TGTGCCAGCAGCACCAGGGACATATCTAGGGCCAACGTCCTGACTTTC
>TRBD1|TRBJ1-1|TRBV7-9|few
CASSWTGGTEAFF
TGTGCCAGCAGCTGGACAGGGGGCACTGAAGCTTTCTTT
>NA|TRBJ2-2|TRBV5-4|NA
CASSLTGKTGELFF
TGTGCCAGCAGCTTGACAGGGAAAACCGGGGAGCTGTTTTTT
>TRBD1|TRBJ1-1|TRBV2|NA
CASSEGQRNTEAFF
TGTGCCAGCAGCGAGGGACAGCGAAACACTGAAGCTTTCTTT
>TRBD1|TRBJ1-1|TRBV6-1|NA
CASSEGDRLGAFF
TGTGCCAGCAGTGAAGGGGACAGGTTGGGGGCTTTCTTT
>TRBD1|TRBJ2-1|TRBV6-5|NA
CASSSPRDRRGSEQFF
TGTGCCAGCAGTTCCCCCCGGGACAGGAGGGGCAGTGAGCAGTTCTTC
>TRBD2|TRBJ2-2|TRBV5-1|NA
CASSWTSGGTGELFF
TGCGCCAGCAGCTGGACTAGCGGGGGCACCGGGGAGCTGTTTTTT
>TRBD1|TRBJ1-6|TRBV5-1|NA
CASSPWTGSNSPLHF
TGCGCCAGCAGCCCCTGGACAGGGTCTAATTCACCCCTCCACTTT
>TRBD2|TRBJ2-2|TRBV18|NA
CASSPPASGRATGELFF
TGTGCCAGCTCACCACCCGCTAGCGGGAGGGCCACCGGGGAGCTGTTTTTT
>NA|TRBJ1-6|TRBV6-5|NA
CASSYSRGINSPLHF
TGTGCCAGCAGTTACTCGCGGGGGATTAATTCACCCCTCCACTTT
>NA|TRBJ1-3|TRBV7-2|NA
CASSLEVGARGNTIYF
TGTGCCAGCAGCCTCGAGGTGGGGGCGCGGGGAAACACCATATATTTT
>TRBD1|TRBJ1-6|TRBV7-2|NA
CASSLLTGTNSPLHF
TGTGCCAGCAGCCTCTTGACAGGGACAAATTCACCCCTCCACTTT
>NA|TRBJ1-2|TRBV30|NA
CAWSVTLGAGYTF
TGTGCCTGGAGTGTTACCCTCGGAGCGGGCTACACCTTC
>NA|TRBJ2-3|TRBV2|once
CASSYLSNTQYF
TGTGCCAGCAGTTACCTAAGTAATACGCAGTATTTT
>TRBD2|TRBJ2-3|TRBV7-6|once
CASSLTAGRDTQYF
TGTGCCAGCAGCTTAACAGCGGGGAGGGATACGCAGTATTTT
>NA|TRBJ1-1|TRBV6-5|NA
CASRRPTMNTEAFF
TGTGCCAGCAGGAGACCTACTATGAACACTGAAGCTTTCTTT
>NA|TRBJ1-2|TRBV5-1|NA
CASGQSLNYGYTF
TGCGCCAGCGGACAGAGCCTTAACTATGGCTACACCTTC
>TRBD2|TRBJ2-5|TRBV28|NA
CASSFGSGAETQYF
TGTGCCAGCAGTTTCGGTAGCGGGGCGGAGACCCAGTACTTC
>NA|TRBJ2-7|TRBV9|NA
CASSGGRGEQYF
TGTGCCAGCAGCGGGGGGAGGGGGGAGCAGTACTTC
>TRBD1|TRBJ2-7|TRBV28|NA
CASRPTGSYLYEQYF
TGTGCCAGCAGGCCGACAGGGTCTTACCTATACGAGCAGTACTTC
>NA|TRBJ2-7|TRBV18|few
CASSPYRTYEQYF
TGTGCCAGCTCACCGTACAGGACCTACGAGCAGTACTTC
>NA|TRBJ1-1|TRBV11-3|NA
CASSLAGFATEAFF
TGTGCCAGCAGCTTAGCTGGCTTTGCCACTGAAGCTTTCTTT
>NA|TRBJ1-1|TRBV2|few
CASSEGRGTEAFF
TGTGCCAGCAGTGAAGGTAGGGGCACTGAAGCTTTCTTT
>NA|TRBJ2-5|TRBV28|NA
CASSLPSGDISRAQYF
TGTGCCAGCAGTTTACCGAGCGGGGACATCAGTAGGGCCCAGTACTTC
>TRBD1|TRBJ1-4|TRBV30|NA
CAWLGQANEKLFF
TGTGCCTGGCTGGGACAGGCAAATGAAAAACTGTTTTTT
>TRBD1|TRBJ2-3|TRBV29-1|NA
CSIKRGHPSTDTQYF
TGCAGCATAAAAAGGGGGCACCCTAGCACAGATACGCAGTATTTT
>NA|TRBJ1-1|TRBV29-1|once
CSALQDMNTEAFF
TGCAGCGCGCTACAGGATATGAACACTGAAGCTTTCTTT
>NA|TRBJ1-3|TRBV4-1|few
CASNTGTLNANTIYF
TGCGCCAGCAACACCGGGACATTGAATGCAAACACCATATATTTT
>NA|TRBJ1-2|TRBV5-1|NA
CASSFVTGEGYTF
TGCGCCAGCAGCTTTGTAACAGGTGAAGGCTACACCTTC
>TRBD2|TRBJ2-2|TRBV11-2|NA
CASSFLPGLAPNTGELFF
TGTGCCAGCAGCTTCCTGCCGGGACTAGCGCCGAACACCGGGGAGCTGTTTTTT
>NA|TRBJ1-3|TRBV6-5|few
CASKTGSNLGNTIYF
TGTGCCAGCAAGACAGGTTCGAATCTTGGAAACACCATATATTTT
>NA|TRBJ1-1|TRBV7-2|NA
CATSKGGALHTEAFF
TGTGCCACCTCCAAGGGGGGGGCGTTACACACTGAAGCTTTCTTT
>NA|TRBJ1-3|TRBV10-3|NA
CAITDRLSGNTIYF
TGTGCCATCACAGACAGGTTATCTGGAAACACCATATATTTT
>NA|TRBJ2-5|TRBV7-6|NA
CASSFISAQETQYF
TGTGCCAGCAGCTTTATCAGCGCCCAAGAGACCCAGTACTTC
>TRBD1|TRBJ2-1|TRBV4-1|NA
CASSQFRTGTLEQFF
TGCGCCAGCAGCCAATTTAGGACAGGCACTCTTGAGCAGTTCTTC
>NA|TRBJ2-3|TRBV10-3|NA
CAISELIDTQYF
TGTGCCATCAGTGAGTTAATAGATACGCAGTATTTT
>NA|TRBJ2-7|TRBV7-9|few
CASSPKVGAGSYEQYF
TGTGCCAGCAGCCCAAAGGTGGGGGCAGGTTCCTACGAGCAGTACTTC
>NA|TRBJ2-7|TRBV7-3|NA
CASSFPTSDEQYF
TGTGCCAGCAGCTTCCCGACTAGTGACGAGCAGTACTTC
>TRBD2|TRBJ2-3|TRBV9|NA
CASSVDPSGGTDTQYF
TGTGCCAGCAGCGTAGACCCTAGCGGTGGCACAGATACGCAGTATTTT
>NA|TRBJ2-2|TRBV7-3|NA
CASSLPGHGGELFF
TGTGCCAGCAGCCTCCCGGGACACGGCGGGGAGCTGTTTTTT
>NA|TRBJ1-1|TRBV4-1|NA
CASSQGRQANTEAFF
TGCGCCAGCAGCCAAGGTCGGCAGGCTAACACTGAAGCTTTCTTT
>NA|TRBJ2-2|TRBV9|NA
CASRRTGAAGELFF
TGTGCCAGCAGACGGACCGGAGCGGCCGGGGAGCTGTTTTTT
>NA|TRBJ2-3|TRBV6-5|NA
CASSYGVGGRTDTQYF
TGTGCCAGCAGTTACGGGGTGGGGGGGCGCACAGATACGCAGTATTTT
>TRBD1|TRBJ1-6|TRBV7-2|NA
CASSPVTGTHSPLHF
TGTGCCAGCAGCCCTGTGACAGGGACCCATTCACCCCTCCACTTT
>TRBD1|TRBJ2-5|TRBV7-8|NA
CASSSRGQINWETQYF
TGTGCCAGCAGCAGCCGGGGACAGATCAATTGGGAGACCCAGTACTTC